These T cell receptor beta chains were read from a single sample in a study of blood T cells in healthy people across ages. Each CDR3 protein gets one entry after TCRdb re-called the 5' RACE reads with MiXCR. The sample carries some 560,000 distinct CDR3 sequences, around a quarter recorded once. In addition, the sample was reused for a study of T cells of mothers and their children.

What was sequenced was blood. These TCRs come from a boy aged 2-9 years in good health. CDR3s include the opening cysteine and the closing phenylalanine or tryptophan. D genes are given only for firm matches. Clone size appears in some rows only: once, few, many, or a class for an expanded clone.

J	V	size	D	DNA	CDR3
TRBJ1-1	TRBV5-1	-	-	TGCGCCAGCAGCTCTAAGGACGGGCTGAACACTGAAGCTTTCTTT	CASSSKDGLNTEAFF
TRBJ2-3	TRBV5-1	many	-	TGCGCCAGCAGCTCCGGCCACACAGATACGCAGTATTTT	CASSSGHTDTQYF
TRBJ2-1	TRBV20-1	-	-	TGCAGTGCCGGGGAGCTCGGCTCCTACAATGAGCAGTTCTTC	CSAGELGSYNEQFF
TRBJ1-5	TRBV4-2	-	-	TGTGCCAGCAGCCAAGAACTTGTTAGCAATCAGCCCCAGCATTTT	CASSQELVSNQPQHF
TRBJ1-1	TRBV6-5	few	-	TGTGCCAGCAGTTCCGCAGAGAGGAGGACTGAAGCTTTCTTT	CASSSAERRTEAFF
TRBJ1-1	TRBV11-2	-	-	TGTGCCAGCAGCTTAGAGACCCACACTGAAGCTTTCTTT	CASSLETHTEAFF
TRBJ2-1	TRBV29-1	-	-	TGCAGCGTTGCCCCGAGAGGGAGGAGCGGTGAGCAGTTCTTC	CSVAPRGRSGEQFF
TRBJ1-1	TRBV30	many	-	TGTGCCTGGAGGCCATCGCTCAGGTCCCAAGCTTTCTTT	CAWRPSLRSQAFF
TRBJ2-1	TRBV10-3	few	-	TGTGCCATCAGTGATGGAGGGAGAGATGAGCAGTTCTTC	CAISDGGRDEQFF
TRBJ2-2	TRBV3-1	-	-	TGTGCCAGCACCGCCGGGATAGTGAGCACCGGGGAGCTGTTTTTT	CASTAGIVSTGELFF
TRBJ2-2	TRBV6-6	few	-	TGTGCCAGCAGTTACGCCAAGATCACCGGGGAGCTGTTTTTT	CASSYAKITGELFF
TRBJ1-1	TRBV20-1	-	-	TGCAGTGCTAGGGGGGGAGGCAGGGTAAGGACTGAAGCTTTCTTT	CSARGGGRVRTEAFF
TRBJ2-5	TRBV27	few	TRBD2	TGTGCCAGCAGCCCAAAACTAGCGCCCCAAGAGACCCAGTACTTC	CASSPKLAPQETQYF
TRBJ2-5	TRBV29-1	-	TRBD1	TGCAGCGTGGGACAGGGGGTCTTGGAGACCCAGTACTTC	CSVGQGVLETQYF
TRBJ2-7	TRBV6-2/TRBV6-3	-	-	TGTGCCAGCAGTTACTCGGCAGTTTCCTACGAGCAGTACTTC	CASSYSAVSYEQYF
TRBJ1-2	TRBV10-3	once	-	TGTGCCATCAGACCGACAGGACTTAACTATGGCTACACCTTC	CAIRPTGLNYGYTF
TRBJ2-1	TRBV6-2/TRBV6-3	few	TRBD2	TGTGCCAGCAGTTACTCTTTTCGCCCTAGCGGTCTCTCCTACAATGAGCAGTTCTTC	CASSYSFRPSGLSYNEQFF
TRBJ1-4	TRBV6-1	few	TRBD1	TGTGCCAGCAGTGAAGAGGGGGCTTACGAAAAACTGTTTTTT	CASSEEGAYEKLFF
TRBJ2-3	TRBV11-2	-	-	TGTGCCAGCAGCCTAGTAGGGGGGGTGAACTACACAGATACGCAGTATTTT	CASSLVGGVNYTDTQYF
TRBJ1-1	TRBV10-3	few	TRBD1	TGTGCCATCAGTGGTGACAGGGAAACCTCTGAAGCTTTCTTT	CAISGDRETSEAFF
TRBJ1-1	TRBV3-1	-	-	TGTGCCAGCAGCCAACCTTCGAGAGGCAAGGGTGAAGCTTTCTTT	CASSQPSRGKGEAFF
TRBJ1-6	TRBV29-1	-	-	TGCAGCGTTCTACCGGGACCCCTTGAACCCCTCCACTTT	CSVLPGPLEPLHF
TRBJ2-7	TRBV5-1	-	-	TGCGCCAGCAGCGGGGACGGACCCTACGAGCAGTACTTC	CASSGDGPYEQYF
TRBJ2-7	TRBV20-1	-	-	TGCAGTGCTTCGCCAGGGCTCTCCTACGAGCAGTACTTC	CSASPGLSYEQYF
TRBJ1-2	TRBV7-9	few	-	TGTGCCAGCAGCTCCGGACAGTCAAGGGGTTTTTATGGCTACACCTTC	CASSSGQSRGFYGYTF
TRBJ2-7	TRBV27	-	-	TGTGCCAGCAGTATGAAGGCTTCGGGGGTCTCCGAGCAGTACTTC	CASSMKASGVSEQYF
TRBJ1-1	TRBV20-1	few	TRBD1	TGCAGTGCTAGGGAGGGACAGATTATGAACACTGAAGCTTTCTTT	CSAREGQIMNTEAFF
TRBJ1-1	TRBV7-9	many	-	TGTGCCAGCAGTTTAAGGCAGGGGAACACTGAAGCTTTCTTT	CASSLRQGNTEAFF
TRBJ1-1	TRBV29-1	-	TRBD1	TGCAGCGTTCTAGGGACAGGGCAGGGCACTGAAGCTTTCTTT	CSVLGTGQGTEAFF
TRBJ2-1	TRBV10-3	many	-	TGTGCCATCAGTCAGGGGTACAAGGGGCAGTTCTTC	CAISQGYKGQFF
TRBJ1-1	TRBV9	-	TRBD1	TGTGCCAGCAGCGTAGAGGGGACAGCTACTGAAGCTTTCTTT	CASSVEGTATEAFF
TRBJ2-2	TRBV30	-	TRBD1	TGTGCCTGGATGGACAGGAGATGGAAAAGCCCTTACACCGGGGAGCTGTTTTTT	CAWMDRRWKSPYTGELFF
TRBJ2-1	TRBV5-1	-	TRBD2	TGCGCCAGCAGCACGGGACTAGCGGGGGGCGTCGGTGGTGATGAGCAGTTCTTC	CASSTGLAGGVGGDEQFF
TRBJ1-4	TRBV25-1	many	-	TGTGCCAGCAGTGATTCCCAGGGAGGCGAAAAACTGTTTTTT	CASSDSQGGEKLFF
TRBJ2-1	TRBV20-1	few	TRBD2	TGCAGTGCTAGATCCCCGGGGGGGACATTACTATACAATGAGCAGTTCTTC	CSARSPGGTLLYNEQFF